One sample yielded the 32 T cell receptor beta chains listed below, sequenced in a study of blood T cell repertoires in COVID-19. Method: immunoSEQ multiplex PCR; TCRdb's copy keeps in-frame clones and lacks some. The sample includes 330,000 or so clones, approximately 88% seen only once; the top ten take approximately 9.3%. The sequencing input was peripheral blood. The source of these receptors is a man between 25 and 39 years old with COVID-19, enrolled during active disease.

The V gene is TRBV7-9, the J gene TRBJ2-5; TRBD2 might be the D (6 bases). V shed 4 bases and J shed 0 bases, with 9 bases lying between them. The CDR3 contains 14 residues. Looked up from germline, CDR1 is SEHNR and CDR2 is FQNEAQ (reference sequence). This CDR3 is CASSSTGDQETQYF. In nucleotides, the CDR3 is TGTGCCAGCAGCTCAACGGGGGACCAAGAGACCCAGTACTTC.

This chain connects TRBV6-4 to TRBJ2-3; 7 nucleotides agree with TRBD1. The length of the CDR3 is 15 residues. With 2 bases clipped from V and 0 bases from J, the junction kept 2 bases outside the gene matches. Germline-derived CDR1 and CDR2 are MRHNA and SNTAGT. DNA of the CDR3: TGTGCCAGCAGTGACGGGGGACAGAGCACAGATACGCAGTATTTT. Amino acid sequence: CASSDGGQSTDTQYF.

The rearrangement links TRBV5-1 to TRBJ1-3; D is ambiguous. The CDR3 covers 16 residues. V was trimmed by 4 bases and J by 0 bases, leaving 14 bases between them. CDR1 and CDR2 (germline): SGHRS, YFSETQ. CDR3 amino acids: CASSPRRADSGNTIYF. CDR3 nucleotides: TGCGCCAGCAGCCCACGGCGAGCGGACTCTGGAAACACCATATATTTT.

This sequence joins TRBV7-2 and TRBJ2-7, with a possible D match to TRBD1 (6 bases). Germline V lookup: CDR1 SGHTA, CDR2 FQGNSA. There are 14 residues in the CDR3. Trimming cost V 3 bases and J 3 bases, with 12 bases left between them. CDR3 residues: CASSFVSGVYEQYF. The CDR3, as DNA: TGTGCCAGCAGCTTCGTTTCAGGGGTCTACGAGCAGTACTTC.

This rearrangement joins TRBV5-4 to TRBJ2-5; 9 positions match TRBD2. CDR3 length: 15 residues. Trimming at V came to 4 bases and at J to 2 bases, leaving 6 bases not matched to a gene. Germline values: CDR1 SGHNT, CDR2 YYREEE (reference sequence). In DNA form, the CDR3 reads TGTGCCAGCAGCCGCGGGAGGGGAGGACAAGAGACCCAGTACTTC. It yields the protein CASSRGRGGQETQYF.

This chain links TRBV4-3 with TRBJ2-3; no clear D gene. The CDR3 has 14 residues. The germline gives CDR1 LGHNA, CDR2 YSLEER. The ends were cut back, 0 bases at V and 2 bases at J, with 6 bases in the middle. This chain's CDR3 is CASSQDAATDTQYF. The CDR3 nucleotides read TGCGCCAGCAGCCAAGACGCGGCCACAGATACGCAGTATTTT.

The V gene is TRBV20-1, the J gene TRBJ1-2; D not resolved. There are 11 residues in the CDR3. Germline-derived CDR1 and CDR2 are DFQATT and SNEGSKA (reference sequence). The V gene lost 5 bases and the J gene lost 3 bases, with 7 bases spanning the gap. Here the CDR3 DNA reads TGCAGTGCTGTGCTAGACTATGGCTACACCTTC. Translation gives CSAVLDYGYTF.

The V gene is TRBV9, the J gene TRBJ2-3, with D uncertain. This CDR3 is built from 13 residues. V gave up 2 bases and J gave up 0 bases, with 4 bases separating them. Germline loops: CDR1 SGDLS, CDR2 YYNGEE. CDR3: CASSVTSTDTQYF. Written as DNA, the CDR3 is TGTGCCAGCAGCGTGACTAGCACAGATACGCAGTATTTT.

This clone was seen only once. The gene calls are TRBV5-1 and TRBJ1-2; perhaps TRBD1 as D (5 bases). Trimming shortened V by 3 bases and J by 8 bases, and 17 bases separated the two germline ends. The CDR3 is 14 residues long. Germline CDR1 SGHRS, CDR2 YFSETQ. The CDR3 spells CASSWGEGLGGYTF. CDR3 in DNA: TGCGCCAGCAGCTGGGGAGAGGGACTAGGAGGCTACACCTTC.

The V and J genes are TRBV3-1 (or the pseudogene TRBV3-2) and TRBJ1-1; 9 nucleotides align to TRBD1. The CDR3 is made up of 15 amino acids. Germline CDR1 reads LGHDT; CDR2 reads YNNKEL (reference sequence). Trimming took 3 bases from V and 6 from J; bases not matched to a gene: 8. The CDR3 region is CASSHPGTGSPEAFF. The CDR3, as DNA: TGTGCCAGCAGCCACCCCGGGACAGGGAGTCCTGAAGCTTTCTTT.

As regards this clone: This same CDR3 is encoded by further DNA sequences in the sample. V is TRBV11-2 and J is TRBJ2-3; D possibly corresponds to TRBD1 (5 bases). The germline V and J ends were trimmed by 1 base and 3 bases, with 8 bases remaining between them. Germline V gene data show CDR1 as SGHAT and CDR2 as FQNNGV. The CDR3 runs to 14 residues. CDR3 sequence: CASSLVQGTDTQYF. CDR3 sequence (DNA): TGTGCCAGCAGCTTAGTTCAGGGTACAGATACGCAGTATTTT.

This sequence joins TRBV4-3 and TRBJ2-1, with unresolved D. Trimming shortened V by 0 bases and J by 8 bases, and 8 bases separated the two germline ends. This CDR3 contains 13 residues. CDR1 and CDR2 from the germline V gene are LGHNA and YSLEER. CDR3 in amino acids: CASSQEETDEQFF. CDR3 bases: TGCGCCAGCAGCCAAGAAGAAACGGATGAGCAGTTCTTC.

The chain combines TRBV2 with TRBJ1-1, with unresolved D. V was pared by 5 bases and J by 1 base, with 11 bases between. The CDR3 is 14 residues long. Germline V gene data show CDR1 as SNHLY and CDR2 as FYNNEI. Here the CDR3 reads CASSLSHQNTEAFF. The CDR3 DNA sequence: TGTGCCAGCAGTCTATCCCATCAGAACACTGAAGCTTTCTTT.

In nucleotides, the CDR3 is TGTGCCACCAGTGGGACGGGGAACTATGGCTACACCTTC. It is translated as CATSGTGNYGYTF. J is TRBJ1-2 and V is TRBV24-1; no definite D call. Germline CDR1 reads KGHDR; CDR2 reads SFDVKD. The V gene lost 5 bases and the J gene lost 2 bases, with 8 bases spanning the gap. This CDR3 region has 13 residues.

This rearrangement joins TRBV7-3 to TRBJ2-1; possibly TRBD2 for D (6 bases). The CDR3 is made up of 18 amino acids. V gave up 5 bases and J gave up 7 bases, with 27 bases separating them. Germline CDR1 reads SGHTA; CDR2 reads FQGTGA. The CDR3 sequence is CASSLPMGGPPPRNEQFF. In DNA form, the CDR3 reads TGTGCCAGCAGCCTTCCTATGGGAGGTCCCCCACCGCGGAATGAGCAGTTCTTC.

The chain joins TRBV7-2 to TRBJ2-2; 9 bases line up with TRBD2. CDR3 length: 16 amino acids. Per the germline V gene, CDR1 is SGHTA and CDR2 is FQGNSA. The J segment lost 4 bases and the V segment lost 3 bases, leaving 6 bases of the junction unmatched. The CDR3 here is CASSFRASGATGELFF. CDR3 DNA sequence: TGTGCCAGCAGCTTTCGGGCTAGCGGGGCCACCGGGGAGCTGTTTTTT.

Here the CDR3 DNA reads TGTGCCAGCAGCTTAGAACTAACCCAAGAGACCCAGTACTTC. The encoded protein is CASSLELTQETQYF. The rearrangement joins TRBV7-2 to TRBJ2-5; D ambiguous. The CDR3 contains 14 residues. V was clipped by 1 base and J by 1 base, with 7 bases between them. Germline V gene sequence: CDR1 SGHTA, CDR2 FQGNSA.

V and J are TRBV6-5 and TRBJ1-1, with a weak D call TRBD1 (6 bases). The V gene lost 2 bases and the J gene lost 1 base, with 8 bases spanning the gap. Germline V gene sequence: CDR1 MNHEY, CDR2 SVGAGI. The CDR3 covers 14 residues. CDR3 region: CASSYQGSNTEAFF. DNA for the CDR3: TGTGCCAGCAGTTACCAGGGGTCGAACACTGAAGCTTTCTTT.

V is TRBV4-3 and J is TRBJ2-3, with 10 nucleotides matching TRBD2. Per germline, CDR1 LGHNA and CDR2 YSLEER. The CDR3 length is 16 residues. V lost 6 bases to trimming and J lost 5 bases; unmatched junction nucleotides: 11. The CDR3 sequence: CASSDEREGGRDTQYF. CDR3 DNA sequence: TGCGCCAGCAGTGACGAGCGGGAGGGTGGGAGAGATACGCAGTATTTT.

This clone was recorded only once. The J gene is TRBJ1-4, the V gene TRBV5-4; TRBD1 matches at 9 bases. Germline CDR1 and CDR2: SGHNT and YYREEE (reference sequence). The ends lost 3 bases at V and 8 bases at J; junction bases unmatched: 11. The CDR3 has 16 amino acids. The CDR3 coding sequence is TGTGCCAGCAGCTCCCGGGAGAACAGGGGGCACGAAAAACTGTTTTTT. Protein: CASSSRENRGHEKLFF.

The chain couples TRBV28 to TRBJ2-2, with TRBD2 matching 11 bases. The germline gives CDR1 MDHEN, CDR2 SYDVKM. The CDR3 runs 17 residues. The V gene end was trimmed by 4 bases and the J gene end by 0 bases; junction bases not matched to a gene: 4. CDR3: CASSSPGLAANTGELFF. The CDR3 DNA reads as TGTGCCAGCAGTTCCCCGGGACTAGCGGCGAACACCGGGGAGCTGTTTTTT.

This clone has only a few counts. The genes are TRBV5-6 and TRBJ2-1, with 12 nucleotides matching TRBD2. CDR3 length equals 15 residues. V was pared by 2 bases and J by 7 bases, with 4 bases of the junction left unmatched. Germline CDR1 is SGHDT and CDR2 is YYEEEE. The CDR3 bases are TGTGCCAGCAGCTTCCTAGCGGGGGGGCCAAATGAGCAGTTCTTC. Its protein product is CASSFLAGGPNEQFF. The full variable domain, completed using reference TRBV5-6 and TRBJ2-1, is DAGVTQSPTHLIKTRGQQVTLRCSPKSGHDTVSWYQQALGQGPQFIFQYYEEEERQRGNFPDRFSGHQFPNYSSELNVNALLLGDSALYLCASSFLAGGPNEQFFGPGTRLTVL.

This clone was seen a handful of times. The gene calls are TRBV11-2 and TRBJ2-7; TRBD2 aligns across 13 bases. Unmatched junction bases numbered 8, after V lost 4 bases and J lost 2 bases. This CDR3 comprises 17 residues. Germline V lookup: CDR1 SGHAT, CDR2 FQNNGV. In DNA, the CDR3 is TGTGCCAGCAGCTCCCTACGGACTAGCGGGAGACCCTACGAGCAGTACTTC. It specifies CASSSLRTSGRPYEQYF.

The rearrangement joins TRBV3-1 (or the pseudogene TRBV3-2) to TRBJ2-3; TRBD2 matches at 8 bases. V trimming: 6 bases; J trimming: 3 bases; junction bases outside the gene matches: 8. This CDR3 is built from 15 residues. The germline CDR1 and CDR2 sequences are LGHDT and YNNKEL (reference sequence). In DNA form, the CDR3 reads TGTGCCAGCAGTCCGGGACTAGGGGAGACAGATACGCAGTATTTT. The encoded protein is CASSPGLGETDTQYF.

The chain couples TRBV28 to TRBJ2-7; 10 bases agree with TRBD2. Germline V gene data show CDR1 as MDHEN and CDR2 as SYDVKM. The J segment lost 0 bases and the V segment lost 2 bases, leaving 10 bases of the junction unmatched. The CDR3 is made up of 18 amino acids. The CDR3 loop is CASSLRPTSGESSYEQYF. CDR3 DNA: TGTGCCAGCAGTTTACGGCCTACTAGCGGGGAAAGCTCCTACGAGCAGTACTTC.

This clone was picked up one time. The CDR3: CASSVAGGDIQYF. The CDR3 coding sequence is TGTGCCAGCAGCGTAGCTGGGGGGGACATTCAGTACTTC. V gene TRBV9 combines with J gene TRBJ2-4; 7 bases map to TRBD2. The CDR3 extends over 13 amino acids. The germline V gene encodes CDR1 SGDLS and CDR2 YYNGEE. V was pared by 0 bases and J by 8 bases, with 2 bases of the junction left unmatched.

This chain connects TRBV5-1 to TRBJ2-2; D is possibly TRBD1 (6 bases). V dropped 3 bases and J dropped 1 base, with 7 bases sitting between them. This CDR3 comprises 14 residues. Germline CDR1 SGHRS, CDR2 YFSETQ. The CDR3 protein is CASSWDMNTGELFF. The DNA of the CDR3 is TGCGCCAGCAGCTGGGACATGAACACCGGGGAGCTGTTTTTT.

The chain couples TRBV28 to TRBJ2-1; the D gene is possibly TRBD2 (5 bases). Deletions cut 7 bases from V and 1 base from J, with 11 bases between. Germline CDR1 reads MDHEN; CDR2 reads SYDVKM. There are 14 residues in the CDR3. As DNA, the CDR3 is TGTGCCAGCACCTCAGCGGTTTCCTACAATGAGCAGTTCTTC. This encodes CASTSAVSYNEQFF.

The chain is built from TRBV27 and TRBJ1-2, with D perhaps matching TRBD1 (5 bases). Trimming cost V 1 base and J 4 bases, with 10 bases left between them. From germline, CDR1 is MNHEY and CDR2 SMNVEV (reference sequence). CDR3 length equals 14 residues. This CDR3 is CASSLFTGVYGYTF. CDR3 nucleotides: TGTGCCAGCAGTTTATTTACGGGGGTCTATGGCTACACCTTC.

This chain connects TRBV7-9 to TRBJ1-1, with D possibly matching TRBD1 (6 bases). The CDR3 is 14 residues long. In germline, CDR1 is SEHNR, CDR2 FQNEAQ (reference sequence). Trimming removed 7 bases from V and 0 bases from J, with 12 bases in between. As DNA, the CDR3 is TGTGCCAGCAACAGGGAGAGCTTGAACACTGAAGCTTTCTTT. Translation gives CASNRESLNTEAFF.

The genes are TRBV5-3 and TRBJ1-4; no clear D. TRBV5-3 is sorted into the ORF group, with uncertain function. V lost 8 bases and J 5 bases, leaving 22 bases between the germline ends. The CDR3 length is 16 residues. The CDR3: CASRPRDNGGNEKLFF. The CDR3, as DNA: TGTGCCAGTAGGCCCCGAGATAACGGAGGAAATGAAAAACTGTTTTTT.

The chain joins TRBV6-5 to TRBJ2-5; a weak D match, TRBD2 (5 bases). Germline values: CDR1 MNHEY, CDR2 SVGAGI. The V end lost 5 bases, the J end lost 0 bases, and 10 bases lay between the germline ends. This CDR3 comprises 14 residues. CDR3 region: CASSPSGDQETQYF. The CDR3 nucleotides read TGTGCCAGCAGTCCCTCCGGGGACCAAGAGACCCAGTACTTC.